This entry concerns a single T cell receptor beta chain. Its antigen is still unknown. One base away there is no much larger clone; base qualities are not given. The sample's treatment or condition, from its label and the paper: oral pan-JAK inhibitor, 5-10 mg twice daily. Lesional scalp punch biopsies and peripheral blood were collected from alopecia areata patients. PBMCs were separated by density centrifugation and stained for CD3, CD4 and CD8, after which CD4+ and CD8+ T cells were sorted on a FACSAria. This record comes from a study of CD8+ T cells in alopecia areata (dated by TCRdb to 2016 to 2018). About the study as a whole: The treated patients took part in an open-label pilot trial in which moderate-to-severe alopecia areata was treated with oral tofacitinib at 5 to 10 mg twice daily. Patients stayed on tofacitinib for 6 to 18 months and then had 6 months of follow-up off drug so that delayed response and recurrence could be assessed. The SALT score, which quantifies the percentage of affected scalp surface area, was used to measure disease severity in treated patients. High-throughput TCRbeta sequencing was used to examine T cell clonal expansion in alopecia areata in both the C3H/HeJ mouse model and human patients. Human TCRbeta sequencing covered scalp tissue and sorted CD4+ and CD8+ peripheral blood T cells from patchy and totalis/universalis alopecia areata patients and healthy controls. Biopsies were taken from tofacitinib-treated patients at baseline and again at 4 and 24 weeks into treatment, and several of those patients also had a later scalp biopsy. Scalp clonality was compared among normal scalp (n=4), patchy alopecia areata scalp (n=8), and alopecia totalis/universalis scalp (n=8). RNA was extracted with the PAXgene miRNA kit for fixed scalp, the miRNeasy kit for PBMCs, and the RNeasy kit for mouse skin. immunoSEQ multiplex PCR using 35 Vbeta forward primers and 13 Jbeta reverse primers was used to amplify TCRbeta CDR3 regions. Study-level results and caveats: Higher clonality and more expanded CD8+ clones were observed in lesional scalp than in normal scalp, particularly in alopecia totalis/universalis, a finding suggestive of antigenic drive. Unlike mouse skin, which is dominated by gammadelta T cells, normal human skin has resident alphabeta T cells that are also sequenced, and this complicates analysis of the scalp TCR repertoire. TCR sequences shared between patients were less clear than in mice, possibly partly because of HLA diversity in the patient population. Because the treated cohort was small and had only one nonresponder, larger studies are needed to examine links between baseline CD8+ expansion and response. With tofacitinib, both scalp clonality and the number of expanded CD8+ clones among the top 100 scalp clones went down significantly. Many expanded lesional clones were found to persist in scalp and blood during tofacitinib treatment, and relapse after treatment cessation may be partly explained by this persistence.

V trim: 2 bases; J trim: 5 bases; unmatched bases: 3. From a lookup of the germline V gene, CDR1 and CDR2 are LGHNA and YNFKEQ. The CDR3 spans 14 residues, from the cysteine through the phenylalanine. CDR3 DNA only is kept here, 42 bases in frame from base 1. The library was produced with the immunoSEQ multiplex PCR assay. To provide template for TCR sequencing, every sample had RNA extracted and reverse transcribed into cDNA. SuperScript III was used to make first-strand cDNA, primed with a 2:1 mix of oligo-dT and random hexamers. A synthetic immune receptor repertoire was used to assess amplification bias, and residual bias was removed computationally. Processing in the source paper ran as follows. Raw reads were preprocessed for error removal, and CDR3 was defined according to IMGT conventions as running from the conserved cysteine to phenylalanine. Clonality was computed as 1 minus the Shannon entropy, with the entropy normalized by log2 of the number of productive unique TCRs. Whether scalp clones were CD4 or CD8 was inferred by matching scalp TCRbeta sequences against CD4 and CD8 repertoires sorted from blood. This is the immuneACCESS table as TCRdb keeps it, with only in-frame sequences that have V and J called. A part of the clones is gone; compared with another copy, unresolved V genes explain less than half, and the rest is unexplained. V and J calls and clone size follow that table, whereas D and trimming were derived from the DNA. In this sample the table shows approximately 200,000 clones, 40% to 45% of which occur a single time. Together, the top ten hold roughly 2.6% of the sample.

The clonotype comes from a human donor with alopecia areata. The rearranged segments are TRBV4-2 and TRBJ2-5, and TRBD2 aligns with 9 junction nucleotides. Material: CD4+ T cells sorted from blood, obtained at roughly week 38, from a patient treated with tofacitinib. The DNA sequence follows: TGTGCCAGCAGCCAAAGGCGGGAGGGCGAGACCCAGTACTTC. It translates as CASSQRREGETQYF.